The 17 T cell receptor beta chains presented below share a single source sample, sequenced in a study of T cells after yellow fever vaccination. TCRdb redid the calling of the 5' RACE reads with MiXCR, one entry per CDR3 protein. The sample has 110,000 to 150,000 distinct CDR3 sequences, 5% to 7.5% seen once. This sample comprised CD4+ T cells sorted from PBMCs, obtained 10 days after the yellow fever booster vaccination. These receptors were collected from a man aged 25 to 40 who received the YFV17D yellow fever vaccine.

As DNA, the CDR3 is TGTGCCAGCAGCCGAACCGGGACTACTGGGGAGCTGTTTTTT. As protein: CASSRTGTTGELFF. This chain links TRBV7-3 with TRBJ2-2; 7 bases are shared with TRBD2. This CDR3 has 14 residues. J was trimmed by 8 bases and V by 5 bases; bases with no gene match: 8. CDR1 is SGHTA and CDR2 is FQGTGA in the germline V gene.

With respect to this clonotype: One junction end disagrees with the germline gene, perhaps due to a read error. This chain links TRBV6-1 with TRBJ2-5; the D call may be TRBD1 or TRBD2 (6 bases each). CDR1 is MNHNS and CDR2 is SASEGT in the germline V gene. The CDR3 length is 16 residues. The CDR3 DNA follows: TGTGGCAGCAGTGGGGGGCAGGGGCCTAGGGGAGAGACCCAGTACTTC. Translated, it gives CGSSGGQGPRGETQYF.

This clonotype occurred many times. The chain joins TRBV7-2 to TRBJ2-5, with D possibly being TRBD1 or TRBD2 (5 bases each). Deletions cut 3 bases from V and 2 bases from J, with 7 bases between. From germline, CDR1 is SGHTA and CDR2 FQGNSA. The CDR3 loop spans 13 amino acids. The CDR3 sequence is CASSLGEQETQYF. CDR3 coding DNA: TGTGCCAGCAGCTTGGGGGAGCAAGAGACCCAGTACTTC.

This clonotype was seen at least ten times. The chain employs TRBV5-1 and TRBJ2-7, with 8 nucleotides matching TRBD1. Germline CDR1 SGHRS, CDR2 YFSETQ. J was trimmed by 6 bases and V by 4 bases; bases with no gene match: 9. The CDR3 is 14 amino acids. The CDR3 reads CASSVGQASSEQYF. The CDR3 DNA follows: TGCGCCAGCAGCGTGGGACAGGCAAGTAGCGAGCAGTACTTC.

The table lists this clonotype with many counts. The CDR3 DNA is TGTGCCAGCAGCTGGGGACTAGCGGGGGGAAATGAGCAGTTCTTC. Protein: CASSWGLAGGNEQFF. The chain is built from TRBV7-2 and TRBJ2-1, with 15 bases that match TRBD2. The CDR3 extends over 15 amino acids. After removal of 4 bases from V and 7 bases from J, the junction contained 2 bases not matched to a gene. Germline assignment: CDR1 SGHTA and CDR2 FQGNSA.

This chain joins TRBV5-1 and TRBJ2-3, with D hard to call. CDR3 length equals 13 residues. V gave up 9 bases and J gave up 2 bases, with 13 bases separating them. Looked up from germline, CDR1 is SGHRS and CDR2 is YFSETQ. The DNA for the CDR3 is TGCGCCACCGCGGACCGATACACAGATACGCAGTATTTT. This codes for CATADRYTDTQYF.

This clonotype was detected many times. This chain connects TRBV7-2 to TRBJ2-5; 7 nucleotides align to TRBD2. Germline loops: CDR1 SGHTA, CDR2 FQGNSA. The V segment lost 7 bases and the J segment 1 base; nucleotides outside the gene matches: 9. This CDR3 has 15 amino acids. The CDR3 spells CASIPGRGGQETQYF. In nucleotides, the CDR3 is TGTGCCAGCATTCCAGGGAGGGGTGGCCAAGAGACCCAGTACTTC.

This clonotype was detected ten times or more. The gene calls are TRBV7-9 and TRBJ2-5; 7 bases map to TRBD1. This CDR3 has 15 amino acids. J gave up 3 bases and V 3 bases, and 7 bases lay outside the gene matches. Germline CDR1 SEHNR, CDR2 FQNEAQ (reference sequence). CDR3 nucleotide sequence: TGTGCCAGCAGCTTTATGGGGGACAGAAAAGAGACCCAGTACTTC. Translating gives CASSFMGDRKETQYF.

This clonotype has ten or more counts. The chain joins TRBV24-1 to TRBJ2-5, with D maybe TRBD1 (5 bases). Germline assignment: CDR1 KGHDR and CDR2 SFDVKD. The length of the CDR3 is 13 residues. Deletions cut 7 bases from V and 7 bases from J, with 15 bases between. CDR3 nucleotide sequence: TGTGCCACCAGAGCAGGGTCAGGTGGGACCCAGTACTTC. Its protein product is CATRAGSGGTQYF.

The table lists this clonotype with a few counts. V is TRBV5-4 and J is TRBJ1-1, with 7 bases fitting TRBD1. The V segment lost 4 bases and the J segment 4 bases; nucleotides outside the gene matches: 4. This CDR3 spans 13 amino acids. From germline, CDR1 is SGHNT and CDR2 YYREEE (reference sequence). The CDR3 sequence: CASSASGGTEAFF. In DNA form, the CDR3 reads TGTGCCAGCAGCGCCTCAGGGGGCACTGAAGCTTTCTTT.

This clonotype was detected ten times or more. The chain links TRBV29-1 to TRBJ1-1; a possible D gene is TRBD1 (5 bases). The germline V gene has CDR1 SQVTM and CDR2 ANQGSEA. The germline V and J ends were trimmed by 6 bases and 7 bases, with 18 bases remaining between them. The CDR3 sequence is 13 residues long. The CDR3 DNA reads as TGCAGCGTGACGGGACTCCCCAGGGTTGAAGCTTTCTTT. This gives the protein CSVTGLPRVEAFF.

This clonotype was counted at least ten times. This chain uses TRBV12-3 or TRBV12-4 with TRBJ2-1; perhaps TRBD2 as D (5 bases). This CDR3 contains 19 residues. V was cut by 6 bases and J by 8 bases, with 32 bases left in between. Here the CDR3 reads CASRASEGSRRDPIYEQFF. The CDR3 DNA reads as TGTGCCAGCAGGGCCAGTGAGGGATCGAGACGGGATCCCATCTATGAGCAGTTCTTC.

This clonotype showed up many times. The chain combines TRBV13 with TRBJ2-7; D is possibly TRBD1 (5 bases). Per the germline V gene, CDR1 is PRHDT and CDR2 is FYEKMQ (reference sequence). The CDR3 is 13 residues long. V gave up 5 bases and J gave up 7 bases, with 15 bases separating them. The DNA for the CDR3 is TGTGCCAGCAGCCCCCAGGGTCACCATGAGCAGTACTTC. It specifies CASSPQGHHEQYF.

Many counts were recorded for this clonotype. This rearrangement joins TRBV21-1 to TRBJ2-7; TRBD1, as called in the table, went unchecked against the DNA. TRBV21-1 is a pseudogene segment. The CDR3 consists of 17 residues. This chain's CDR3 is CASSKAGPPEPSYEQYF. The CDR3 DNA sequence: TGTGCCAGCAGCAAAGCGGGGCCCCCGGAGCCCTCCTACGAGCAGTACTTC.

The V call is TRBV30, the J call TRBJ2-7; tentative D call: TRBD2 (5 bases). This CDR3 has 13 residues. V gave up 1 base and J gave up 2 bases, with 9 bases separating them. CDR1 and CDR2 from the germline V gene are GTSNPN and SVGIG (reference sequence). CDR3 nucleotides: TGTGCCTGGAGTGGGCTCGGGACCTACGAGCAGTACTTC. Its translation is CAWSGLGTYEQYF.

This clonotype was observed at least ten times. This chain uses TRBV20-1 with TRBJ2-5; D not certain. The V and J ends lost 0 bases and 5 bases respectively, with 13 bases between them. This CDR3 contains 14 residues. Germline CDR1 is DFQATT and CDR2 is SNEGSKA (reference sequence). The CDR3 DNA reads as TGCAGTGCTAGAGACGTTATCCGGACGGAGACCCAGTACTTC. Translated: CSARDVIRTETQYF.

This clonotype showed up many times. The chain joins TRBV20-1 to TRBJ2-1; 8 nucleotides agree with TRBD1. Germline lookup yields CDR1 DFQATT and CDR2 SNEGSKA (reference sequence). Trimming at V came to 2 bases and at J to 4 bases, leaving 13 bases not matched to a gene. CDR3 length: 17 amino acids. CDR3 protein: CSARSGTGTSHYNEQFF. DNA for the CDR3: TGCAGTGCTAGATCCGGGACAGGCACCAGCCATTACAATGAGCAGTTCTTC.